Presented here are 18 T cell receptor beta chains from one specimen sequenced in a study of cytomegalovirus exposure and HLA in healthy donors. Both 60 Vbeta primers and 13 Jbeta primers went into the PCR. Using immunoSEQ multiplex PCR, the repertoire was profiled, and TCRdb retains in-frame clones only, with some absent. The repertoire includes about 140,000 clones, more than 60% of them detected once, and around 1.7% sits in the top ten. Source material: PBMCs. Source of these receptors: a female donor in good health and CMV-seronegative.

The CDR3 here is CASSLGGTSMVNEQFF. The CDR3 DNA sequence: TGTGCCAGCAGCTTAGGGGGGACTAGTATGGTCAATGAGCAGTTCTTC. The chain carries TRBV7-3 and TRBJ2-1; 8 bases are a match to TRBD2. Looked up from germline, CDR1 is SGHTA and CDR2 is FQGTGA. Unmatched junction bases numbered 9, after V lost 2 bases and J lost 6 bases. The CDR3 has 16 amino acids. The whole variable domain, filled in from reference TRBV7-3 and TRBJ2-1, reads GAGVSQTPSNKVTEKGKYVELRCDPISGHTALYWYRQSLGQGPEFLIYFQGTGAADDSGLPNDRFFAVRPEGSVSTLKIQRTERGDSAVYLCASSLGGTSMVNEQFFGPGTRLTVL.

The sample holds a few counts of this clone. The gene calls are TRBV6-5 and TRBJ1-3; no firm D call. The CDR3 runs to 14 residues. CDR1 and CDR2 from the germline V gene are MNHEY and SVGAGI. Between the trimmed V and J ends, which lost 0 bases and 4 bases, there was a span of 7 bases. CDR3 residues: CASSYSEWGNTIYF. CDR3 DNA: TGTGCCAGCAGTTACTCTGAGTGGGGAAACACCATATATTTT.

The rearrangement joins TRBV19 to TRBJ2-1; 7 positions match TRBD1. V dropped 5 bases and J dropped 9; count of bases not matched to a gene: 10. CDR3 size: 14 residues. Per the germline V gene, CDR1 is LNHDA and CDR2 is SQIVND (reference sequence). CDR3: CASSPQGRTGEQFF. The CDR3 nucleotides are TGTGCCAGTAGTCCACAGGGGCGCACAGGTGAGCAGTTCTTC. The variable domain in full, with the rest retrieved from reference TRBV19 and TRBJ2-1, is DGGITQSPKYLFRKEGQNVTLSCEQNLNHDAMYWYRQDPGQGLRLIYYSQIVNDFQKGDIAEGYSVSREKKESFPLTVTSAQKNPTAFYLCASSPQGRTGEQFFGPGTRLTVL.

This clone has a single count. V and J are TRBV5-4 and TRBJ2-5; D is perhaps TRBD2 (5 bases). The J call is in doubt because the DNA end fits TRBJ2-7 better. The CDR3 has 14 amino acids. Germline V CDR1 and CDR2: SGHNT, YYREEE (reference sequence). The CDR3: CASSLELEPYEQYF. CDR3 DNA sequence: TGTGCCAGCAGCTTGGAACTAGAGCCCTACGAGCAGTACTTC.

The V and J genes are TRBV27 and TRBJ1-3; weak D call: TRBD1 (6 bases). Germline V CDR1 and CDR2: MNHEY, SMNVEV (reference sequence). The CDR3 length is 14 residues. The V and J ends lost 4 bases and 4 bases respectively, with 11 bases between them. Written as DNA, the CDR3 is TGTGCCAGCAGTTCCCAGGGGAAGGGAAACACCATATATTTT. Translating it yields CASSSQGKGNTIYF.

This sequence joins TRBV19 and TRBJ2-3, with 7 bases fitting TRBD1. Germline V CDR1 and CDR2: LNHDA, SQIVND (reference sequence). With 7 bases clipped from V and 0 bases from J, the junction kept 7 bases outside the gene matches. The CDR3 runs 15 residues. The CDR3: CASTRDRSSTDTQYF. The CDR3 DNA reads as TGTGCCAGTACGAGGGACAGATCTAGCACAGATACGCAGTATTTT. Full variable domain (remainder filled in from reference TRBV19 and TRBJ2-3): DGGITQSPKYLFRKEGQNVTLSCEQNLNHDAMYWYRQDPGQGLRLIYYSQIVNDFQKGDIAEGYSVSREKKESFPLTVTSAQKNPTAFYLCASTRDRSSTDTQYFGPGTRLTVL.

This clone has only one observation. CDR3 in amino acids: CASSVRLRKDRTEQPLHF. CDR3 in DNA: TGTGCCAGCAGTGTTAGGCTACGAAAAGACAGGACTGAACAACCCCTCCACTTT. The chain combines TRBV2 with TRBJ1-6; maybe TRBD1 (6 bases). This CDR3 contains 18 residues. Germline CDR1 reads SNHLY; CDR2 reads FYNNEI. Deletions cut 4 bases from V and 12 bases from J, with 28 bases between.

This chain uses TRBV14 with TRBJ2-1; 10 bases align to TRBD1. The CDR3 extends over 18 amino acids. Losses at the gene ends were 0 bases for V and 5 bases for J; bases not matched to a gene: 10. Germline CDR1 reads SGHDN; CDR2 reads FVKESK. The CDR3 DNA follows: TGTGCCAGCAGCCAAGAGTACAGGGGGACAGGGGCGAACAATGAGCAGTTCTTC. It specifies CASSQEYRGTGANNEQFF.

The V gene is TRBV28, the J gene TRBJ2-7; 8 nucleotides match TRBD1. This CDR3 is 15 amino acids long. V was pared by 6 bases and J by 2 bases, with 9 bases of the junction left unmatched. Germline V gives CDR1 MDHEN, CDR2 SYDVKM. CDR3 amino acids: CASRTPTGVTYEQYF. CDR3 coding DNA: TGTGCCAGCAGGACCCCGACAGGGGTGACCTACGAGCAGTACTTC.

V usage is TRBV30 and J usage is TRBJ1-2; 7 bases are a match to TRBD1. Losses at the gene ends were 2 bases for V and 14 bases for J; bases not matched to a gene: 17. Germline V lookup: CDR1 GTSNPN, CDR2 SVGIG (reference sequence). The CDR3 is made up of 14 amino acids. CDR3 loop: CAWSNGGQTLGGTF. The CDR3 DNA follows: TGTGCCTGGAGTAACGGGGGACAGACCCTAGGAGGGACCTTC.

The CDR3 DNA is TGTGCCAGCAGTTCGACTAGCGGGACCGGAGGCGAGCAGTACTTC. It translates to CASSSTSGTGGEQYF. This sequence joins TRBV6-6 and TRBJ2-7, with 11 positions matching TRBD2. The germline V gene has CDR1 MNHNY and CDR2 SVGAGI (reference sequence). CDR3 size: 15 residues. Germline trimming cut 4 bases from V and 6 bases from J; bases unmatched to any gene: 8.

This chain joins TRBV5-6 and TRBJ2-3; D may be TRBD2 (5 bases). Per germline, CDR1 SGHDT and CDR2 YYEEEE. V lost 4 bases, J lost 6 bases, and 15 bases lay in between. CDR3 size: 14 residues. CDR3 DNA sequence: TGTGCCAGCAGCCAGGAATGGCGGGCCGATACGCAGTATTTT. It yields the protein CASSQEWRADTQYF.

The chain recombines TRBV6-5 with TRBJ2-1; the D gene is possibly TRBD2 (5 bases). Germline V CDR1 and CDR2: MNHEY, SVGAGI. The CDR3 is 12 amino acids. With 8 bases removed from V and 5 bases from J, the gap between germline ends came to 10 bases. The CDR3, as DNA: TGTGCCAGCCGCGGGCGGGACAATGAGCAGTTCTTC. Its protein product is CASRGRDNEQFF.

V usage is TRBV4-1 and J usage is TRBJ1-1; D unresolved. The CDR3 is 17 residues long. Trimming pared 4 bases from V and 1 base from J, leaving 19 bases between. Germline assignment: CDR1 MGHRA and CDR2 YSYEKL. CDR3 bases: TGCGCCAGCAGCCCAGTAGCGGCCGCCAAGTGGAACACTGAAGCTTTCTTT. Translation gives CASSPVAAAKWNTEAFF.

This rearrangement joins TRBV10-3 to TRBJ2-3; D unclear. CDR3 length: 12 residues. V was cut by 8 bases and J by 1 base, with 7 bases left in between. Germline V gives CDR1 ENHRY, CDR2 SYGVKD. The CDR3 nucleotides are TGTGCCATCGGCGCGGGCACAGATACGCAGTATTTT. Amino acids: CAIGAGTDTQYF.

The V and J genes are TRBV18 and TRBJ1-3; D remains unclear. The V end was cut by 8 bases, the J end by 2 bases, with 16 bases between. The CDR3 runs 15 residues. Germline CDR1 and CDR2: KGHSH and LQKENI. CDR3 nucleotides: TGTGCCAGCGCTCCATTTCTGCGAGCTGGAAACACCATATATTTT. Its protein product is CASAPFLRAGNTIYF.

This sequence joins TRBV28 and TRBJ2-7; D gene ambiguous. The germline gives CDR1 MDHEN, CDR2 SYDVKM. V was trimmed by 7 bases and J by 7 bases, leaving 14 bases between them. The CDR3 runs 12 residues. CDR3 loop: CASTSRLGEQYF. CDR3 sequence (DNA): TGTGCCAGCACGTCTCGACTCGGGGAGCAGTACTTC.

There are a few counts of this clone. The V call is TRBV5-1, the J call TRBJ1-2; 7 nucleotides match TRBD1. The CDR3 is made up of 15 amino acids. J was trimmed by 4 bases and V by 3 bases; bases with no gene match: 9. CDR1 is SGHRS and CDR2 is YFSETQ in the germline V gene. The CDR3 DNA sequence: TGCGCCAGCAGCTCGGGACAGCCCCAACCCTATGGCTACACCTTC. Its translation: CASSSGQPQPYGYTF.